Sequencing of this T cell receptor (beta chain) was carried out in a study of blood T cell repertoires in COVID-19. Whole-study context: T cells, B-cell-depleted T cells, or PBMCs supplied cDNA or gDNA.

In the source study's methods: Reference gene primers were amplified, and this amplification served to estimate nucleated cell counts. The data were produced by immunoSEQ multiplex PCR, yet TCRdb's version contains in-frame clones alone and is incomplete. Clone size and the V and J calls come from that table; the DNA yielded D and trimming. The table lists about 250,000 clones, under 85% of them singletons. Germline V gene sequence: CDR1 KGHSH, CDR2 LQKENI. V shed 4 bases and J shed 7 bases, with 25 bases lying between them. The length of the CDR3 is 17 residues. During active infection, Seattle patients enrolled and were then monitored through disease.

The sequenced sample consisted of peripheral blood. V and J are TRBV18 and TRBJ2-5; possible D gene TRBD1, 6 bases. The TCR was taken from a human donor with COVID-19, enrolled during active disease. The donor label of this sample is uncertain. For the CDR3, the DNA is TGTGCCAGCTCACTCCCTCCCCACAGGGACCCCAAGGGGACCCAGTACTTC. Translated: CASSLPPHRDPKGTQYF.